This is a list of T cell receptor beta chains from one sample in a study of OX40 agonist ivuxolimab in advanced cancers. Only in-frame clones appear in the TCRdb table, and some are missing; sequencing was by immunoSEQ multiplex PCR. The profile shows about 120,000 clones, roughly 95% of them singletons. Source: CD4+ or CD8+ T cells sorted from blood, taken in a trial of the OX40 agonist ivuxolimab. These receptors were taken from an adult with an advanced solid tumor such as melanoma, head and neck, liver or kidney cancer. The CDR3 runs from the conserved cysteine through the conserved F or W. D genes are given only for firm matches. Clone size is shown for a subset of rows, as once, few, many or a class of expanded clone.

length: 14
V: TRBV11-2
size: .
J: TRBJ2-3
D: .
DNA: TGTGCCAGCAGCTTAGTTACCTACACAGATACGCAGTATTTT
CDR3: CASSLVTYTDTQYF

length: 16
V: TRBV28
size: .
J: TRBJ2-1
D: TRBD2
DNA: TGTGCCAGCAGTTTACATTCTAGCGGGAGGTCCAATGAGCAGTTCTTC
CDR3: CASSLHSSGRSNEQFF

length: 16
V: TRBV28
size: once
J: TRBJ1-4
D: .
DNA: TGTGCCAGCAGTTTAAGCGGGCAGGGTCGGGATGAAAAACTGTTTTTT
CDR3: CASSLSGQGRDEKLFF

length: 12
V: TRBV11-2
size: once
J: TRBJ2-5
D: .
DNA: TGTGCCAGCAGCCGGACTGAAGAGACCCAGTACTTC
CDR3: CASSRTEETQYF

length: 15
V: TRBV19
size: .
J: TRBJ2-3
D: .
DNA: TGTGCCAGTAGTATGCGCACAGGGTGGTCAGATACGCAGTATTTT
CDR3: CASSMRTGWSDTQYF

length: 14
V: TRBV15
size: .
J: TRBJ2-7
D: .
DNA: TGTGCCACCAGCAGGGGGAAGGGTTACGACGAGCAGTACTTC
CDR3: CATSRGKGYDEQYF

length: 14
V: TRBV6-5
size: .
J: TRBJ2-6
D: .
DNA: TGTGCCAGCAGCCGGGCGTCTGGGGCCAACGTCCTGACTTTC
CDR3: CASSRASGANVLTF

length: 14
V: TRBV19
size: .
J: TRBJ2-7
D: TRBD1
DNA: TGTGCCAGTAGTAAAGGACAGGGGGTATACGAGCAGTACTTC
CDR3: CASSKGQGVYEQYF

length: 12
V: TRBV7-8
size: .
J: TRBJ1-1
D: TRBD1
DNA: TGTGCCAGCAGCTCACACAGGGGGGTAACTTTCTTT
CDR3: CASSSHRGVTFF

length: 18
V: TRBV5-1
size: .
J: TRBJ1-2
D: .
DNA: TGCGCCAGCAGCTTAGGTGGTCTGGGGGACGGAGTTTCTTATGGCTACACCTTC
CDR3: CASSLGGLGDGVSYGYTF

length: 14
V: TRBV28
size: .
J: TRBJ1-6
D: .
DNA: TGTGCCAGCAGTTTAGGGGGGTCGGGTTCACCCCTCCACTTT
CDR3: CASSLGGSGSPLHF

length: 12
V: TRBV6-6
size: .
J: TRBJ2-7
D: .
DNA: TGTGCCACCCGGCTAGGGTGGCACGAGCAGTACTTC
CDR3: CATRLGWHEQYF

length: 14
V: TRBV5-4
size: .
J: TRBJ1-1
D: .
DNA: TGTGCCAGCAGCGCCAACCGAGGGGGGACTGAAGCTTTCTTT
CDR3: CASSANRGGTEAFF

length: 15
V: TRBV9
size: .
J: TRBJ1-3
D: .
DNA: TGTGCCAGCAGCGCCGGACGCAGCTCTGGAAACACCATATATTTT
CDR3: CASSAGRSSGNTIYF

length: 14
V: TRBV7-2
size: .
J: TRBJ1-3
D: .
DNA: TGTGCCAGCAGCCACGAAGCCTCTGGAAACACCATATATTTT
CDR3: CASSHEASGNTIYF

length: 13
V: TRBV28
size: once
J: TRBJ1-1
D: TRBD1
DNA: TGTGCCAGCAGGGGACAGGGTGACACTGAAGCTTTCTTT
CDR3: CASRGQGDTEAFF

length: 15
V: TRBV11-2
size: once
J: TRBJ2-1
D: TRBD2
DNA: TGTGCCAGCAGCTTTAGCGGGGGGGTCTACAATGAGCAGTTCTTC
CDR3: CASSFSGGVYNEQFF

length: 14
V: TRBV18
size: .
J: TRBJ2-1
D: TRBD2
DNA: TGTGCCAGCTCACTTAGCGGGGGGGAGAATGAGCAGTTCTTC
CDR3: CASSLSGGENEQFF

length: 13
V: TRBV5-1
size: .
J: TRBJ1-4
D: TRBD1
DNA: TGCGCCAGCAGCTTGCAGGGGGCTGGAAAACTGTTTTTT
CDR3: CASSLQGAGKLFF

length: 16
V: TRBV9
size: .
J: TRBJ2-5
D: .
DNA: TGTGCCAGCAGCGTAGCAGGCAGGGGGGGCCAAGAGACCCAGTACTTC
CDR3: CASSVAGRGGQETQYF

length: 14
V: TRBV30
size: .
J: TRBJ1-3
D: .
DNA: TGTGCCTGGAGTTCAGGGAGGACTGGAAACACCATATATTTT
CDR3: CAWSSGRTGNTIYF

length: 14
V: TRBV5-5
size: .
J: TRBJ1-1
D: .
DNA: TGTGCCAGCAGCTTGACTGGACCTAACACTGAAGCTTTCTTT
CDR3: CASSLTGPNTEAFF

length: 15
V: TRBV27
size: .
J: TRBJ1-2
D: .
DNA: TGTGCCAGCAGTTCATTGGGGGGTCAGAACTATGGCTACACCTTC
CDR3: CASSSLGGQNYGYTF

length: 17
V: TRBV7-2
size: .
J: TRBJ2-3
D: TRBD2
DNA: TGTGCCAGCAGCTTAGGGCTCGTTAGCGGGTACACAGATACGCAGTATTTT
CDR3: CASSLGLVSGYTDTQYF

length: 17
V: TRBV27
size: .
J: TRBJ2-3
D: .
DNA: TGTGCCAGCAGTTTGGAGGACCCTTTCATGATCACAGATACGCAGTATTTT
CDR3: CASSLEDPFMITDTQYF